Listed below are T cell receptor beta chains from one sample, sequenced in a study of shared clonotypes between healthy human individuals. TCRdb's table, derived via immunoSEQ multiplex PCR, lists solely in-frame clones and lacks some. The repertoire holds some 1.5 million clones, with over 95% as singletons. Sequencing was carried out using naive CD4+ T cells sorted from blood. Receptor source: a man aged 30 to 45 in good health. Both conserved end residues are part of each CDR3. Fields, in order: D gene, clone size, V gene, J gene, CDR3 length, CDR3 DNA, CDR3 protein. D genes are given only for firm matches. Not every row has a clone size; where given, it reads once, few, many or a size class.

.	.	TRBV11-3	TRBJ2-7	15	TGTGCCAGCAGCTTAGGGTTGGGAGAAGGCGACGAGCAGTACTTC	CASSLGLGEGDEQYF
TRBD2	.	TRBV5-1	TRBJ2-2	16	TGCGCCAGCAGCTGGGGACTAGCGGGAGTCACCGGGGAGCTGTTTTTT	CASSWGLAGVTGELFF
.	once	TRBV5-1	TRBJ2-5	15	TGCGCCAGCAGCAGGACATCAGGGGCCGAAGGGACCCAGTACTTC	CASSRTSGAEGTQYF
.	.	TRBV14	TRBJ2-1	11	TGTGCCAGCAGCCGCTGGGATGAGCAGTTCTTC	CASSRWDEQFF
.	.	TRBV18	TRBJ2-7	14	TGTGCCAGCTTCTCTGCAGGGAATAACTACGAGCAGTACTTC	CASFSAGNNYEQYF
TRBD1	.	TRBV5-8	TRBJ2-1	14	TGTGCCAGCAGCGCTGACAGGGATTACAATGAGCAGTTCTTC	CASSADRDYNEQFF
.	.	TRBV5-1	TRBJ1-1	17	TGCGCCAGCAACTATGGACACCAGAGAGTCATGAACACTGAAGCTTTCTTT	CASNYGHQRVMNTEAFF
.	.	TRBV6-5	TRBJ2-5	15	TGTGCCAGCAGTCCGGACAGTCGAAGAGGGGAGACCCAGTACTTC	CASSPDSRRGETQYF
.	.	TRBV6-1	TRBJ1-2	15	TGTGCCAGCAGTGAAGCGTGGAGGGGAGAGTATGGCTACACCTTC	CASSEAWRGEYGYTF
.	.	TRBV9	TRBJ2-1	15	TGTGCCAGCAGCGTAGTTTCTGGCTCCTACAATGAGCAGTTCTTC	CASSVVSGSYNEQFF
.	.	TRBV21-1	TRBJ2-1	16	TGTGCCAGCAGCAAAGGACTAGCGATTTTAAACAATGAGCAGTTCTTC	CASSKGLAILNNEQFF
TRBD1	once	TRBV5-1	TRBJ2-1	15	TGCGCCAGCAGGCTGGACAGGCCTTTGTGGGATGAGCAGTTCTTC	CASRLDRPLWDEQFF
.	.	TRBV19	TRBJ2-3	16	TGTGCCAGTAGTCATAACCGGGGGGCATCCCCAGATACGCAGTATTTT	CASSHNRGASPDTQYF
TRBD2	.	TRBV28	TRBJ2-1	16	TGTGCCAGCAGGCCGGGAGGGACAAGCTCCTACAATGAGCAGTTCTTC	CASRPGGTSSYNEQFF
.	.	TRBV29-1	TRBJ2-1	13	TGCAGCGTTAGAAGAGTCGGGTACAATGAGCAGTTCTTC	CSVRRVGYNEQFF
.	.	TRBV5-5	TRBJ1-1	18	TGTGCCAGCAGCCTACTTAGGCAGGTAGGCGAGCGGAACACTGAAGCTTTCTTT	CASSLLRQVGERNTEAFF
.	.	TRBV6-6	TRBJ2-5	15	TGTGCCAGCAGTCGGAGAACAGGGTACCAAGAGACCCAGTACTTC	CASSRRTGYQETQYF
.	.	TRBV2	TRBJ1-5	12	TGTGCCAGCTGTGGGAGCAATCAGCCCCAGCATTTT	CASCGSNQPQHF
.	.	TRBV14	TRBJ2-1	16	TGTGCCAGCAGCCACCAGGGGAAGGGGAGCTACAATGAGCAGTTCTTC	CASSHQGKGSYNEQFF
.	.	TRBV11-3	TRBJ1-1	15	TGTGCCAGCAGCTTAGACGGGCATCCGAGTACTGAAGCTTTCTTT	CASSLDGHPSTEAFF
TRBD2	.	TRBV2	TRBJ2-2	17	TGTGCCAGCAGTGAAGTTATGGGACTAGCGGGCACCGGGGAGCTGTTTTTT	CASSEVMGLAGTGELFF
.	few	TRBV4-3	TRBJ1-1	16	TGCGCCAGCAGCCAAGATCAGTCTCTGAGGGGTACTGAAGCTTTCTTT	CASSQDQSLRGTEAFF
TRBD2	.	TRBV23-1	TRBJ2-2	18	TGCGCCAGCAGTCACTCGGATTCTAGCGGGAGAGGCACCGGGGAGCTGTTTTTT	CASSHSDSSGRGTGELFF
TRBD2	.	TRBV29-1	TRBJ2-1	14	TGCAGCGTTGAACGCCGACTAGCTAACAATGAGCAGTTCTTC	CSVERRLANNEQFF
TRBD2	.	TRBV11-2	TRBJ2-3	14	TGTGCCAGCAGCCCGGGACTAGCGGGAGACACGCAGTATTTT	CASSPGLAGDTQYF
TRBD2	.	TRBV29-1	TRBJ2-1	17	TGCAGCGTTGTCTCAGGGCTAGCGGGGCCCCGATACAATGAGCAGTTCTTC	CSVVSGLAGPRYNEQFF
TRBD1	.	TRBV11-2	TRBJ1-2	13	TGTGCCAGCGCCCAGGGGGCTTCCTATGGCTACACCTTC	CASAQGASYGYTF
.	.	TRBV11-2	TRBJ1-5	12	TGTGCCAGCAGCCACGAGGGACAGCCCCAGCATTTT	CASSHEGQPQHF
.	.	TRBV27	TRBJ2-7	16	TGTGCCAGCAGCCCCCAAAGGTGGCAGGCGTCCTACGAGCAGTACTTC	CASSPQRWQASYEQYF
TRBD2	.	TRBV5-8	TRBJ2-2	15	TGTGCCAGCAGCCCGGGACTAGCGGGCCCCGGGGAGCTGTTTTTT	CASSPGLAGPGELFF
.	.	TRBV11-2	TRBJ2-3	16	TGTGCCAGCAGGTCCGGACTCCCCCCACACACAGATACGCAGTATTTT	CASRSGLPPHTDTQYF
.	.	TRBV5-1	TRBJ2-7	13	TGCGCCAGCAGCTTGACAGGAGCTGGCGAGCAGTACTTC	CASSLTGAGEQYF
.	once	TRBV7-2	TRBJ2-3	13	TGTGCCAGCAGCTCCTTATTCGCAGATACGCAGTATTTT	CASSSLFADTQYF
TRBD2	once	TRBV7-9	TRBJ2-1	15	TGTGCCAGCAGCTTGCGGGAGGGCCCCTACAATGAGCAGTTCTTC	CASSLREGPYNEQFF
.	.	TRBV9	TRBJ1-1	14	TGTGCCAGCAGCACTCTGAGGGAACACACTGAAGCTTTCTTT	CASSTLREHTEAFF
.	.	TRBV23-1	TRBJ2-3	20	TGCGCCAGCAGTCAAATACCAGATTGGGATTGCAGGTACAGCACAGATACGCAGTATTTT	CASSQIPDWDCRYSTDTQYF
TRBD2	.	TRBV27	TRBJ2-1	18	TGTGCCAGCAGTCCCGGACTAGCGGGAGTCGGGTCCTACAATGAGCAGTTCTTC	CASSPGLAGVGSYNEQFF
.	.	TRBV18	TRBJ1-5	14	TGTGCCAGCTCGTATACAGGGAGCAATCAGCCCCAGCATTTT	CASSYTGSNQPQHF
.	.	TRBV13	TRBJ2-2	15	TGTGCCAGCAGACTGGACAGCTTGAACACCGGGGAGCTGTTTTTT	CASRLDSLNTGELFF
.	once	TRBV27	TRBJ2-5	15	TGTGCCAGCAGTTTATCGAGGGGTAGGCAAGAGACCCAGTACTTC	CASSLSRGRQETQYF
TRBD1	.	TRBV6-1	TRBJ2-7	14	TGTGCCAGCAGTGGGGACAGGCTCTCTGCGGAGCAGTACTTC	CASSGDRLSAEQYF
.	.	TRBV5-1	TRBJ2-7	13	TGCGCCAGCAGCTTGCAGGGCCCCCACGAGCAGTACTTC	CASSLQGPHEQYF
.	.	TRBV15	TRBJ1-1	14	TGTGCCACCAGCAGAGGGGTTTTGGACACTGAAGCTTTCTTT	CATSRGVLDTEAFF
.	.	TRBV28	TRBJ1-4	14	TGTGCCAGCAGTTGGGCCGGAACTAATGAAAAACTGTTTTTT	CASSWAGTNEKLFF
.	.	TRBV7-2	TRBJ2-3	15	TGTGCCAGCAGAATACCGGGACTCCGCACAGATACGCAGTATTTT	CASRIPGLRTDTQYF
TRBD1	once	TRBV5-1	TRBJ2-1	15	TGCGCCAGCAGCTGGATGACAGGGGGGTTAGATGAGCAGTTCTTC	CASSWMTGGLDEQFF
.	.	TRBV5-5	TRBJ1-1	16	TGTGCCAGCAGCAGCCGGGGCTTCTCTAGAGGCACTGAAGCTTTCTTT	CASSSRGFSRGTEAFF
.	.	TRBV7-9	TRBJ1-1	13	TGTGCCAGCAGCTTTCGTCGGGACACTGAAGCTTTCTTT	CASSFRRDTEAFF
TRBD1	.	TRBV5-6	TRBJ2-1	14	TGTGCCAGCAGCTACAGGACAGGGCTGAATGAGCAGTTCTTC	CASSYRTGLNEQFF
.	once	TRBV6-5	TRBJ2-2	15	TGTGCCAGCAGTTACAAGAAAACGAACACCGGGGAGCTGTTTTTT	CASSYKKTNTGELFF
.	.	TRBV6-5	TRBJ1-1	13	TGTGCCAGCAGTTACGTCCAGAACACTGAAGCTTTCTTT	CASSYVQNTEAFF
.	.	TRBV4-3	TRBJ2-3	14	TGCGCCAGCAGCCAAGATAGGGGCACAGATACGCAGTATTTT	CASSQDRGTDTQYF
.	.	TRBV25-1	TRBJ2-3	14	TGTGCCAGCAGCGGGACATTTAGCACAGATACGCAGTATTTT	CASSGTFSTDTQYF
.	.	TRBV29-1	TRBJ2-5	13	TGCAGCGTCGTCCTTACCAGGGTAAAGACCCAGTACTTC	CSVVLTRVKTQYF
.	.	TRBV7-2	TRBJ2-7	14	TGTGCCAGCAGCCCCAGACCTTTCTCCTACGAGCAGTACTTC	CASSPRPFSYEQYF
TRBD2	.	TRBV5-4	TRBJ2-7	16	TGTGCCAGCAGCACCAGGACTAGCGGGAGGAGGTACGAGCAGTACTTC	CASSTRTSGRRYEQYF
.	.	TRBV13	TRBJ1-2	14	TGTGCCAGCAGCTCCTACAGGATTAACTATGGCTACACCTTC	CASSSYRINYGYTF
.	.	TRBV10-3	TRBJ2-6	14	TGTGCCGCCTCAGGGGATTTAGGGGCCAACGTCCTGACTTTC	CAASGDLGANVLTF